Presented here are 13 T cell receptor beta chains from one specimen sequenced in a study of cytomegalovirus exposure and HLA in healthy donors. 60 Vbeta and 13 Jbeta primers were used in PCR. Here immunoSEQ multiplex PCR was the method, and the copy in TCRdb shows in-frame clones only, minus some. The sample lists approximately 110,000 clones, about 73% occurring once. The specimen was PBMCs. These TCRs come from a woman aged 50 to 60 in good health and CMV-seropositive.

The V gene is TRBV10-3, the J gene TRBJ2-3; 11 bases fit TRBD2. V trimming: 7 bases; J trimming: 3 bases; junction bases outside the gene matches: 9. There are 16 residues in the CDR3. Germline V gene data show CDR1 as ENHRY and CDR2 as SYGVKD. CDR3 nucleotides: TGTGCCATCAAGGGTCTAGCGGGGGGTACTACAGATACGCAGTATTTT. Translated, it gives CAIKGLAGGTTDTQYF.

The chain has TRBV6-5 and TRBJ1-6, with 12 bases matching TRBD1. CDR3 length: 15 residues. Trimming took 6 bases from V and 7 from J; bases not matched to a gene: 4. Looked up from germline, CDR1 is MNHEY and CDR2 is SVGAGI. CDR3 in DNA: TGTGCCAGCAGATATGGGACAGGGGGCAATTCACCCCTCCACTTT. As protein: CASRYGTGGNSPLHF.

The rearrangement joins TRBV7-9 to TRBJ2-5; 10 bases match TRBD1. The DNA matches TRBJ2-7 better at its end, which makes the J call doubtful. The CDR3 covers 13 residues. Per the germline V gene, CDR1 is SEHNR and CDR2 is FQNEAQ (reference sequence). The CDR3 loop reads CASGGTGAYEQYF. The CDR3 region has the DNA TGTGCCAGCGGAGGGACAGGGGCCTACGAGCAGTACTTC.

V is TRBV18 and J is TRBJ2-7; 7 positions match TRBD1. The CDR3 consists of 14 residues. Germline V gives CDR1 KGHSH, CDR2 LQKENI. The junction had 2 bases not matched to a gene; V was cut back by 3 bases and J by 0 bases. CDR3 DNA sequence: TGTGCCAGCTCACCGGGACAGAGCTCCTACGAGCAGTACTTC. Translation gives CASSPGQSSYEQYF.

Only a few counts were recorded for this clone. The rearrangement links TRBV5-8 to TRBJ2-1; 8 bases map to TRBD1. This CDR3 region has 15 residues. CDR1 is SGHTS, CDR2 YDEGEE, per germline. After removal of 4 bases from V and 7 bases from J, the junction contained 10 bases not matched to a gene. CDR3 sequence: CASSPGQARGNEQFF. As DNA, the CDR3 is TGTGCCAGCAGCCCGGGACAGGCAAGGGGGAATGAGCAGTTCTTC.

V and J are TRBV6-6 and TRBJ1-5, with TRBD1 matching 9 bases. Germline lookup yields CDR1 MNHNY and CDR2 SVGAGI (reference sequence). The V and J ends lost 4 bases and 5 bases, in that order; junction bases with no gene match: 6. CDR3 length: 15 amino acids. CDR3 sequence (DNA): TGTGCCAGCAGTTCCCCCGGGACAGGGCATCAGCCCCAGCATTTT. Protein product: CASSSPGTGHQPQHF.

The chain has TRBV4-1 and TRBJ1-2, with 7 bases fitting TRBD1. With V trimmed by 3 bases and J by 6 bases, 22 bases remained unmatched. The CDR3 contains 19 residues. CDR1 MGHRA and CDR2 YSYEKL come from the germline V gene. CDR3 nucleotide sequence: TGCGCCAGCAGCCATACAATGGGGTCCGGGACAGAAGAGAGGAATGGCTACACCTTC. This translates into CASSHTMGSGTEERNGYTF.

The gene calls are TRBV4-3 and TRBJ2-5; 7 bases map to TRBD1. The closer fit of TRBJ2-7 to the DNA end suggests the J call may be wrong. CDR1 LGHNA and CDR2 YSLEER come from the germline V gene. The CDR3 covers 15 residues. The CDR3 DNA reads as TGCGCCAGCAGCCATAACAGGGGAAAAGCTTACGAGCAGTACTTC. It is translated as CASSHNRGKAYEQYF.

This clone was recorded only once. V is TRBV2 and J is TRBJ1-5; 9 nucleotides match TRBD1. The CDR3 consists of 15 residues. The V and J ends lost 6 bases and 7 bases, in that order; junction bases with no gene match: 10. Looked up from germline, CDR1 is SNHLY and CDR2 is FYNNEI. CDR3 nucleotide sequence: TGTGCCAGCAGGGGCGGGGGACAGGGTCAGCAGCCCCAGCATTTT. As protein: CASRGGGQGQQPQHF.

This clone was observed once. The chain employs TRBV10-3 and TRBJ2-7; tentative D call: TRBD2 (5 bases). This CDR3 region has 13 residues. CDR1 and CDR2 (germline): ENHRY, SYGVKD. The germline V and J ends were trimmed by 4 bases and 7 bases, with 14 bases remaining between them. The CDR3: CAISARLASEQYF. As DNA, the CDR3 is TGTGCCATCAGTGCCCGGCTAGCAAGTGAGCAGTACTTC.

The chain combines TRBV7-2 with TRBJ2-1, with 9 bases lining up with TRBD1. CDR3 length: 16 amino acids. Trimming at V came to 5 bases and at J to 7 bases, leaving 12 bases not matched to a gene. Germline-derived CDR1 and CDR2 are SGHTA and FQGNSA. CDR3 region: CASSHNRDRGRNEQFF. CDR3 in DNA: TGTGCCAGCAGCCACAACCGAGACAGGGGGAGGAATGAGCAGTTCTTC.

The CDR3: CASSSWDSGNYGYTF. The CDR3 DNA reads TGTGCCAGTAGTAGTTGGGACAGTGGAAACTATGGCTACACCTTC. The chain couples TRBV19 to TRBJ1-2; TRBD1 matches at 7 bases. CDR1 and CDR2 from the germline V gene are LNHDA and SQIVND (reference sequence). The CDR3 has 15 residues. J lost 2 bases, V lost 4 bases, and 7 bases had no gene match.

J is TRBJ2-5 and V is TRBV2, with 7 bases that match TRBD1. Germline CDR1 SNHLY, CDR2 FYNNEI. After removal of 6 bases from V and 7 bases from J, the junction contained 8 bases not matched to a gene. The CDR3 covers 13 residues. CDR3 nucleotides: TGTGCCAGCAGACAGGGGTCGATCGGGACCCAGTACTTC. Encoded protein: CASRQGSIGTQYF.